Below are 14 T cell receptor beta chains sequenced from a single sample in a study of shared clonotypes between healthy human individuals. Profiling relied on immunoSEQ multiplex PCR, and the TCRdb table lists in-frame clones only, not all of them. The sample contains under 1,100,000 clones, about 75% of which appear only once. The specimen sequenced was memory CD4+ T cells sorted from blood. Stated subset: CD45RA-negative fraction. Source of these receptors: a man younger than 30 in good health.

The rearrangement uses TRBV5-1 and TRBJ1-2; maybe TRBD1 (5 bases). The CDR3 totals 14 residues. Germline V gene sequence: CDR1 SGHRS, CDR2 YFSETQ. V gave up 2 bases and J gave up 4 bases, with 12 bases separating them. This CDR3 is CASSLERQTYGYTF. The CDR3 DNA reads TGCGCCAGCAGCTTAGAAAGACAGACCTATGGCTACACCTTC.

This clone was observed a single time. The chain uses TRBV5-6 and TRBJ2-2, with D perhaps matching TRBD1 or TRBD2 (5 bases each). CDR3 length: 13 residues. Trimming took 0 bases from V and 8 from J, leaving 8 bases between them. CDR1 is SGHDT, CDR2 YYEEEE, per germline. For the CDR3, the DNA is TGTGCCAGCAGCTTGGAGAGGGGTGGGGAGCTGTTTTTT. Translating it yields CASSLERGGELFF.

This clone turned up a few times. CDR3 amino acids: CAISPGTSGFYEQYF. The CDR3 bases are TGTGCCATCAGCCCCGGGACTAGCGGGTTCTACGAGCAGTACTTC. This chain links TRBV10-3 with TRBJ2-7; 12 bases align to TRBD2. The CDR3 extends over 15 amino acids. Germline assignment: CDR1 ENHRY and CDR2 SYGVKD. The J segment lost 3 bases and the V segment lost 6 bases, leaving 6 bases of the junction unmatched.

The V gene is TRBV27, the J gene TRBJ2-7, with D maybe TRBD1 (5 bases). The germline CDR1 and CDR2 sequences are MNHEY and SMNVEV (reference sequence). V was cut by 5 bases and J by 5 bases, with 22 bases left in between. The CDR3 is 16 residues long. CDR3 in amino acids: CASSPNPARTNHEQYF. The CDR3 coding sequence is TGTGCCAGCAGTCCAAACCCAGCCCGGACAAACCACGAGCAGTACTTC.

In this sample, this clone turned up a few times. This sequence joins TRBV29-1 and TRBJ1-6, with 9 bases identical to TRBD1. The germline gives CDR1 SQVTM, CDR2 ANQGSEA. The trim removed 4 bases at V and 4 bases at J, leaving 2 bases unmatched. The CDR3 extends over 14 amino acids. In DNA form, the CDR3 reads TGCAGCGTTGCCGGGACAGGGTATAATTCACCCCTCCACTTT. This codes for CSVAGTGYNSPLHF. The whole variable domain, filled in from reference TRBV29-1 and TRBJ1-6, reads SAVISQKPSRDICQRGTSLTIQCQVDSQVTMMFWYRQQPGQSLTLIATANQGSEATYESGFVIDKFPISRPNLTFSTLTVSNMSPEDSSIYLCSVAGTGYNSPLHFGNGTRLTVT.

V gene TRBV6-1 combines with J gene TRBJ2-7; D gene unclear. This CDR3 has 10 amino acids. Trimming removed 6 bases from V and 4 bases from J, with 4 bases in between. Germline CDR1 and CDR2: MNHNS and SASEGT. CDR3 nucleotide sequence: TGTGCCAGCAGGGCATACGAGCAGTACTTC. Protein: CASRAYEQYF.

This clone was observed a few times. This chain uses TRBV6-4 with TRBJ2-5, with 9 bases identical to TRBD1. The CDR3 has 17 residues. The J segment lost 5 bases and the V segment lost 2 bases, leaving 12 bases of the junction unmatched. Germline CDR1 is MRHNA and CDR2 is SNTAGT. In DNA form, the CDR3 reads TGTGCCAGCAGTGACGCGGACAGGGGCCACCCATGGGAGACCCAGTACTTC. It yields the protein CASSDADRGHPWETQYF.

The gene calls are TRBV6-5 and TRBJ2-3; 7 bases are a match to TRBD2. The CDR3 has 15 amino acids. Trimming took 5 bases from V and 0 from J; bases not matched to a gene: 5. Germline-derived CDR1 and CDR2 are MNHEY and SVGAGI. CDR3 amino acids: CASSPRLASTDTQYF. The CDR3 DNA is TGTGCCAGCAGTCCAAGACTAGCCAGCACAGATACGCAGTATTTT.

The rearrangement links TRBV11-3 to TRBJ2-3, with a possible D match to TRBD2 (5 bases). Germline CDR1 SGHNT, CDR2 YENEEA. This CDR3 comprises 13 residues. V was cut by 3 bases and J by 4 bases, with 8 bases left in between. The chain's CDR3 is CASSLRASDTQYF. CDR3 DNA sequence: TGTGCCAGCAGCTTGAGGGCCTCAGATACGCAGTATTTT. The whole variable domain, filled in from reference TRBV11-3 and TRBJ2-3, reads EAGVVQSPRYKIIEKKQPVAFWCNPISGHNTLYWYLQNLGQGPELLIRYENEEAVDDSQLPKDRFSAERLKGVDSTLKIQPAELGDSAVYLCASSLRASDTQYFGPGTRLTVL.

J is TRBJ2-3 and V is TRBV4-2; 13 positions agree with TRBD2. CDR3 size: 19 residues. V lost 3 bases to trimming and J lost 9 bases; unmatched junction nucleotides: 18. Per germline, CDR1 LGHNA and CDR2 YNFKEQ. The CDR3 DNA sequence: TGTGCCAGCAGCCAGGATACTAGCGGGGGGGCCCTCGATAGGGGGACGCAGTATTTT. It encodes CASSQDTSGGALDRGTQYF.

The chain links TRBV5-5 to TRBJ2-7; 8 nucleotides match TRBD2. The CDR3 length is 16 residues. Losses at the gene ends were 4 bases for V and 0 bases for J; bases not matched to a gene: 9. Germline loops: CDR1 SGHKS, CDR2 YYEKEE (reference sequence). CDR3 sequence reads: CASSHRASGLSYEQYF. Written as DNA, the CDR3 is TGTGCCAGCAGCCACAGGGCTAGCGGGCTCTCCTACGAGCAGTACTTC.

The rearrangement joins TRBV5-1 to TRBJ2-7; D ambiguous. Between the trimmed V and J ends, which lost 2 bases and 3 bases, there was a span of 12 bases. This CDR3 region has 14 residues. The germline V gene encodes CDR1 SGHRS and CDR2 YFSETQ. The CDR3 coding sequence is TGCGCCAGCAGCTTAGATGTGGTGGGCTACGAGCAGTACTTC. It encodes CASSLDVVGYEQYF.

Note on this clone: The sample contains more than one DNA sequence encoding this CDR3. The V gene is TRBV5-4, the J gene TRBJ2-2, with D perhaps TRBD2 (5 bases). The CDR3 extends over 15 amino acids. The V gene's germline CDR1 is SGHNT and CDR2 YYREEE (reference sequence). Trimming took off 1 base at V and 2 bases at J, with 9 bases between the two ends. The CDR3 region is CASSLTLANTGELFF. In DNA form, the CDR3 reads TGTGCCAGCAGCTTGACGCTAGCAAACACCGGGGAGCTGTTTTTT.

This chain links TRBV15 with TRBJ2-2; D perhaps matches TRBD1 (5 bases). Per the germline V gene, CDR1 is LNHNV and CDR2 is YYDKDF (reference sequence). The V end was cut by 5 bases, the J end by 3 bases, with 10 bases between. The CDR3 extends over 14 amino acids. Here the CDR3 reads CATSRRVDTGELFF. CDR3 nucleotides: TGTGCCACCAGCCGCAGGGTGGACACCGGGGAGCTGTTTTTT.